The present entry profiles one T cell receptor (beta chain) with its context. The entry originates in a study of blood T cell repertoires in COVID-19. Study-level information: Donors in the United States, Italy and Spain gave samples during acute or convalescent COVID-19.

Participants had their cohort set by participant-reported clinical history. Recovery among Cohort 3 donors was established by two negative PCRs, clearance, or symptom resolution. Germline CDR1 reads MNHEY; CDR2 reads SMNVEV (reference sequence). The CDR3 is 13 amino acids. The trim removed 6 bases at V and 0 bases at J, leaving 2 bases unmatched. TCRdb's table, derived via immunoSEQ multiplex PCR, lists solely in-frame clones and lacks some. The table has fewer than 400,000 clones, approximately 87% seen once. The origin of this receptor is a woman aged 50 to 65 who had recovered from COVID-19. This sequence joins TRBV27 and TRBJ2-7, with 7 bases that match TRBD1. Material for sequencing was PBMCs or T cells enriched from blood (not recorded which). The CDR3 bases are TGTGCCAGCAGGACAGGGCCCTCCTACGAGCAGTACTTC. Protein product: CASRTGPSYEQYF.